This paragraph covers one TCR beta chain sequence. The antigen is undetermined. The sample is drawn from a study of cytomegalovirus exposure and HLA in healthy donors. Regarding the study as a whole: Reported performance of the classifier showed diagnosis of cytomegalovirus status with high specificity and sensitivity. The listing of 150 or so TCR beta chains classed them as cytomegalovirus-associated.

V lost 5 bases, J lost 2 bases, and 12 bases lay in between. This CDR3 is built from 15 residues. Germline assignment: CDR1 SGHVS and CDR2 FNYEAQ. The donors were healthy bone marrow donors. The PCR contained 60 Vbeta and 13 Jbeta primers. Generated by immunoSEQ multiplex PCR, the TCRdb table keeps only in-frame clones and is missing some. The sample includes under 250,000 clones, 65% to 85% of them seen just once. The chain has TRBV7-6 and TRBJ2-2; D is unresolved. The receptor's source is a woman under 40 in good health and CMV-seronegative. Sequencing was done on a sample of PBMCs. This CDR3 reads CASSPLTFNTGELFF. CDR3 DNA: TGTGCCAGCAGCCCCCTGACATTTAACACCGGGGAGCTGTTTTTT.